The present TCR beta chain was sequenced within a study of blood T cells in healthy people across ages. Then a second PCR, running about 6 to 11 cycles, was carried out with a sample-barcoded 5' primer and a J-beta primer mix. Via MiXCR, TCRdb re-called the 5' RACE reads, giving one row per CDR3 protein. This sample has fewer than 900,000 distinct CDR3 sequences, with roughly 43% found just once. Trimming cost V 4 bases and J 8 bases; bases outside gene matches: 4. There are 13 residues in the CDR3. Germline assignment: CDR1 ENHRY and CDR2 SYGVKD. What was sequenced was blood. This clonotype originated in a woman in her sixties or seventies in good health. The chain employs TRBV10-3 and TRBJ2-2, with 7 positions matching TRBD2. The CDR3 sequence is CAISGTSVGELFF. The CDR3 DNA reads as TGTGCCATCAGTGGCACTAGCGTAGGGGAGCTGTTTTTT.